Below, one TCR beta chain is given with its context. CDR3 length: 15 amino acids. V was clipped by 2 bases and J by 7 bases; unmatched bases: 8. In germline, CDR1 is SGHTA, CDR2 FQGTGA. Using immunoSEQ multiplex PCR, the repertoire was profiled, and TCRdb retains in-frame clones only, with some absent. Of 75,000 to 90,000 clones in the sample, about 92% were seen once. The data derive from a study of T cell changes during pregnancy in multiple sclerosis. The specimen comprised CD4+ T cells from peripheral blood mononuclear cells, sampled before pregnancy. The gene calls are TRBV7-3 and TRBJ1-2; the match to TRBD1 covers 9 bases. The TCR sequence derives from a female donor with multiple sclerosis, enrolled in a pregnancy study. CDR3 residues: CASSLFPQGASGYTF. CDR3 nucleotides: TGTGCCAGCAGCTTATTTCCACAGGGGGCCTCTGGCTACACCTTC.